A selection of T cell receptor beta chains follows, all from one sample in a study of beta chain features in type 1 diabetes. Sequenced by immunoSEQ multiplex PCR; TCRdb stores in-frame clones only, minus some. This table has 810,000 or so clones, under 20% appearing once. Material: naive CD4+ T cells from blood. These receptors were collected from a woman younger than 35 in good health. Each CDR3 is given with its conserved first and last residue. D genes are given only for firm matches. Some rows mark clone size as missing; the rest say once, few, many or name a class of expanded clone.

>14|TRBJ1-3|TRBV5-1|.|few
TGCGCCAGCAGCTTAGGGACAACCAGCAACACCATATATTTT
CASSLGTTSNTIYF
>14|TRBJ2-7|TRBV28|.|.
TGTGCCAGCAGTCCTTGGGCAGGGGCCTACGAGCAGTACTTC
CASSPWAGAYEQYF
>15|TRBJ2-2|TRBV10-3|TRBD2|few
TGTGCCATCAGTGAGTCTAGCGGGAGATCCGGGGAGCTGTTTTTT
CAISESSGRSGELFF
>17|TRBJ2-1|TRBV15|TRBD2|.
TGTGCCACCAGCAGAGATATTGGCGGGAGCTCCTACAATGAGCAGTTCTTC
CATSRDIGGSSYNEQFF
>14|TRBJ1-1|TRBV28|.|.
TGTGCCAGCAGTTCGCCCCCCGGAGGCACTGAAGCTTTCTTT
CASSSPPGGTEAFF
>12|TRBJ2-1|TRBV18|.|few
TGTGCCAGCTCACCACGCAGCCGTGAGCAGTTCTTC
CASSPRSREQFF
>14|TRBJ1-1|TRBV5-1|.|few
TGCGCCAGCAGCTTGGGGTCGGGAAACACTGAAGCTTTCTTT
CASSLGSGNTEAFF
>14|TRBJ2-3|TRBV7-8|.|few
TGTGCCAGCAGTCCCCTTCGCTACACAGATACGCAGTATTTT
CASSPLRYTDTQYF
>13|TRBJ1-1|TRBV11-2|.|.
TGTGCCAGCAGCGCCTTGACAGGACTTGAAGCTTTCTTT
CASSALTGLEAFF
>15|TRBJ2-7|TRBV6-6|TRBD2|.
TGTGCCAGCAGTTACCCCCCGGGGGGTTACTACGAGCAGTACTTC
CASSYPPGGYYEQYF
>17|TRBJ2-5|TRBV2|TRBD2|few
TGTGCCAGCAGGGAGACTAGCGGGAGAGGAGGCCAAGAGACCCAGTACTTC
CASRETSGRGGQETQYF
>15|TRBJ1-5|TRBV4-1|TRBD1|few
TGTGCCAGCAGCCAAGATGACAGGGGAGGACAGCCCCAGCATTTT
CASSQDDRGGQPQHF
>14|TRBJ1-2|TRBV5-4|.|.
TGTGCCAGCAGCTTGCAGTCAGGGGACTATGGCTACACCTTC
CASSLQSGDYGYTF
>13|TRBJ2-7|TRBV25-1|TRBD1|.
TGTGCCACCTCGGGGACAGGAAGATCCGAGCAGTACTTC
CATSGTGRSEQYF
>12|TRBJ1-5|TRBV10-3|.|.
TGTGCCATCAGTGGGAGCAATCAGCCCCAGCATTTT
CAISGSNQPQHF
>15|TRBJ2-7|TRBV11-1|TRBD2|.
TGTGCCAGCAGCTTTTCGCCTAGCGGGGACTACGAGCAGTACTTC
CASSFSPSGDYEQYF
>14|TRBJ2-2|TRBV2|TRBD1|few
TGTGCCAGCAAAGGGACAGGGAACACCGGGGAGCTGTTTTTT
CASKGTGNTGELFF
>11|TRBJ2-7|TRBV20-1|.|few
TGCAGTGCCCCGGACCACTACGAGCAGTACTTC
CSAPDHYEQYF
>13|TRBJ1-3|TRBV2|.|.
TGTGCCAGCAGTGTGGAGAGAAGGGACACCATATATTTT
CASSVERRDTIYF
>14|TRBJ2-5|TRBV6-5|.|few
TGTGCCAGCAGTTACAGTGTCGGTAAAGAGACCCAGTACTTC
CASSYSVGKETQYF
>11|TRBJ1-1|TRBV12-5|.|few
TGTGCTAGTGGTTTGGGCCGGGTGTCTTTCTTT
CASGLGRVSFF
>16|TRBJ1-1|TRBV4-2|.|few
TGTGCCAGCAGCCAAGTCGCCGGGGGGCCGAACACTGAAGCTTTCTTT
CASSQVAGGPNTEAFF
>15|TRBJ1-5|TRBV19|.|few
TGTGCCAGTAAACGGGAGGGGATAAGAAATCAGCCCCAGCATTTT
CASKREGIRNQPQHF
>13|TRBJ1-1|TRBV10-3|.|.
TGTGCCATAACGGACAGCTTGAACACTGAAGCTTTCTTT
CAITDSLNTEAFF
>16|TRBJ2-7|TRBV7-8|TRBD1|.
TGTGCCAGCAGCTTAGAGGGACAGGGATTTTTCTACGAGCAGTACTTC
CASSLEGQGFFYEQYF
>16|TRBJ1-1|TRBV5-1|.|few
TGCGCCAGCAGCTTGGGAGACACTCGGTGGGGTACTGAAGCTTTCTTT
CASSLGDTRWGTEAFF
>15|TRBJ1-4|TRBV4-2|.|.
TGTGCCAGCAGCACCCGGGCCACGGGGGATGAAAAACTGTTTTTT
CASSTRATGDEKLFF
>12|TRBJ2-5|TRBV25-1|.|few
TGTGCCAGCACTGGCAGGGGTAAGACCCAGTACTTC
CASTGRGKTQYF
>12|TRBJ2-7|TRBV28|.|few
TGTGCCAGCATCGAAGGGGCCTACGAGCAGTACTTC
CASIEGAYEQYF
>14|TRBJ2-2|TRBV29-1|.|few
TGCAGCGCTTCCCGGGGGTCGAACACCGGGGAGCTGTTTTTT
CSASRGSNTGELFF
>18|TRBJ2-3|TRBV9|.|few
TGTGCCAGCAGCCCCGACCCACTCTGGAGGCCGAAACTTGGAACGCAGTATTTT
CASSPDPLWRPKLGTQYF
>15|TRBJ2-5|TRBV7-3|.|few
TGTGCCAGCAGCACAAAGAGGTGCAGAGAAGAGACCCAGTACTTC
CASSTKRCREETQYF
>15|TRBJ2-1|TRBV28|.|.
TGTGCCAGCAGCTCCCGTGGGGGAGTAGGGTATGAGCAGTTCTTC
CASSSRGGVGYEQFF
>16|TRBJ1-2|TRBV4-2|.|.
TGTGCCAGCAGCCAAGTCCAGGGCGAAGGTAACTATGGCTACACCTTC
CASSQVQGEGNYGYTF
>20|TRBJ2-3|TRBV19|TRBD2|.
TGTGCCAGTAGTATGAGACTGTCGAACCCCCTGACTAGCCACACAGATACGCAGTATTTT
CASSMRLSNPLTSHTDTQYF
>13|TRBJ2-7|TRBV27|.|few
TGTGCCAGCAAAGGGGCGGCTTCCTACGAGCAGTACTTC
CASKGAASYEQYF
>15|TRBJ1-1|TRBV28|.|few
TGTGCCAGCAGTTTGGGGGGTGCTGGAGGGACTGAAGCTTTCTTT
CASSLGGAGGTEAFF
>15|TRBJ2-6|TRBV27|TRBD1|few
TGTGCCAGCAGCCGGACAGGGGCTGGGGCCAACGTCCTGACTTTC
CASSRTGAGANVLTF
>15|TRBJ2-1|TRBV6-1|.|.
TGTGCCAGCGGTACCGTAGGGTCCTGGCGGGGTGAGCAGTTCTTC
CASGTVGSWRGEQFF
>16|TRBJ2-5|TRBV18|.|.
TGTGCCAGCTCACCAAACTCTGGGCGGTTGCAAGAGACCCAGTACTTC
CASSPNSGRLQETQYF
>14|TRBJ1-2|TRBV10-3|TRBD1|few
TGTGCCATCAGTCCGACAGGGCTTAACTATGGCTACACCTTC
CAISPTGLNYGYTF
>14|TRBJ1-5|TRBV28|.|.
TGTGCCAGCAGTACGGCTAGGAACCGGGAGCCCCAGCATTTT
CASSTARNREPQHF
>15|TRBJ2-7|TRBV2|.|few
TGTGCCAGCAGAATGAGGGGAGTTGGGTCCGGCGAGCAGTACTTC
CASRMRGVGSGEQYF
>13|TRBJ1-3|TRBV29-1|.|few
TGCAGCGGCGCAAATCCCAGTGGAAACACCATATATTTT
CSGANPSGNTIYF
>17|TRBJ1-1|TRBV12-2|.|few
TGTGCAAGTCGCTTAGCGGTCCGGAAACAAGGGGCTATTGAAGCTTTCTTT
CASRLAVRKQGAIEAFF
>11|TRBJ1-2|TRBV20-1|.|.
TGCAGTGCTAGCTTGGACTATGGCTACACCTTC
CSASLDYGYTF
>14|TRBJ2-2|TRBV7-2|TRBD1|.
TGTGCCAGCAGCCCGGACAGGGCCACCGGGGAGCTGTTTTTT
CASSPDRATGELFF
>14|TRBJ1-1|TRBV21-1|.|few
TGTGCCAGCAGCAAAGCGCGGGTACCGAATGAAGCTTTCTTT
CASSKARVPNEAFF
>13|TRBJ2-2|TRBV2|TRBD2|.
TGTGCCAGCAGTGGACTAGCGGCCGGGGAGCTGTTTTTT
CASSGLAAGELFF
>17|TRBJ2-2|TRBV9|TRBD2|few
TGTGCCAGCAGCTCCCGACTAGCGGGAGTGAGCGGCGGGGAGCTGTTTTTT
CASSSRLAGVSGGELFF
>19|TRBJ2-4|TRBV18|TRBD2|few
TGTGCCAGCTCACCCGTGACTAGCGGGAGGGCCCGATTTGTAAACATTCAGTACTTC
CASSPVTSGRARFVNIQYF
>14|TRBJ2-7|TRBV5-4|TRBD1|.
TGTGCCAGCACCCGGTCAGGGGGCCTCTACGAGCAGTACTTC
CASTRSGGLYEQYF
>14|TRBJ2-7|TRBV6-1|.|.
TGTGCCAGCAGAGTTATTTCGAGCTCCTACGAGCAGTACTTC
CASRVISSSYEQYF
>15|TRBJ2-1|TRBV6-5|TRBD2|.
TGTGCCAGCAGACATCTAGCGGGAGGGCACAATGAGCAGTTCTTC
CASRHLAGGHNEQFF
>13|TRBJ2-7|TRBV28|.|.
TGTGCCAGCAGACGAACTGGTGATTACGAGCAGTACTTC
CASRRTGDYEQYF
>17|TRBJ2-1|TRBV7-8|TRBD1|.
TGTGCCAGCAGCTTAGCTGCAGGGGGCGACCTTTACAATGAGCAGTTCTTC
CASSLAAGGDLYNEQFF
>16|TRBJ2-7|TRBV18|TRBD2|.
TGTGCCAGCTCACCATCGGTTAGCGGGGGCAGCTACGAGCAGTACTTC
CASSPSVSGGSYEQYF
>12|TRBJ1-5|TRBV7-6|.|.
TGTGCCAGCAGCTTATTAGGTCAGCCCCAGCATTTT
CASSLLGQPQHF
>16|TRBJ2-3|TRBV2|.|.
TGTGCCAGCTATGAATCGAGAGCGGCGCCCACAGATACGCAGTATTTT
CASYESRAAPTDTQYF
>17|TRBJ1-2|TRBV10-2|TRBD1|.
TGCGCCAGCACTATGGGACAGGGTAGTAATAAGTTCTATGGCTACACCTTC
CASTMGQGSNKFYGYTF